The TCR beta chain under discussion was sequenced for a study of cytomegalovirus exposure and HLA in healthy donors. Notes on the study in general: Some TCR beta chains (164 of them) were listed as cytomegalovirus-associated. In a later analysis, common viral pathogens appeared linked to several of the most significant clusters. V- and J-gene trimming in TCR beta was tied to a missense DCLRE1C variant by an analysis performed later.

Germline assignment: CDR1 MDHEN and CDR2 SYDVKM. V shed 2 bases and J shed 3 bases, with 18 bases lying between them. This CDR3 spans 17 amino acids. In the case of this clone: Its matching antigen is unknown.

The PCR employed 60 Vbeta primers together with 13 Jbeta primers. Assay used: immunoSEQ multiplex PCR; TCRdb lists only in-frame clones, some missing. The sample has around 150,000 clones; roughly 77% are singletons. This clonotype originated in a human donor in good health. This chain uses TRBV28 with TRBJ2-3; D call uncertain. The material sequenced was PBMCs. CDR3 sequence (DNA): TGTGCCAGCAGTTTACAACTAACCACACGAAGGACAGATACGCAGTATTTT. It specifies CASSLQLTTRRTDTQYF.